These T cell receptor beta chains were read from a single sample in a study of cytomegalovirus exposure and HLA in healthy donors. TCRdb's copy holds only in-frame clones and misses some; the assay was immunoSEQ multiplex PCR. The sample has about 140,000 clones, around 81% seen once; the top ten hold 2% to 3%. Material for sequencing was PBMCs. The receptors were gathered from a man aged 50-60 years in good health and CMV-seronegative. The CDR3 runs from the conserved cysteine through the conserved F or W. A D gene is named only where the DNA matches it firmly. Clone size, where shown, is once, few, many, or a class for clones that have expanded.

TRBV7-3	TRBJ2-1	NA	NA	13	CASSPQTYNEQFF	TGTGCCAGCAGCCCACAGACCTACAATGAGCAGTTCTTC
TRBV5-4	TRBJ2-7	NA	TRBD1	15	CASSSASRDRRQQYF	TGTGCCAGCAGCTCAGCTTCCCGGGACAGACGACAGCAGTACTTC
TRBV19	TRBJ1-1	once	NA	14	CASRSLGANTEAFF	TGTGCCAGTCGATCCTTGGGAGCGAACACTGAAGCTTTCTTT
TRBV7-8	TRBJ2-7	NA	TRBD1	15	CASSALRTGRNEQYF	TGTGCCAGCAGCGCCCTACGGACAGGGCGAAACGAGCAGTACTTC
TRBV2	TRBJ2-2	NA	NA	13	CASRAAGAGELFF	TGTGCCAGCAGGGCAGCAGGGGCCGGGGAGCTGTTTTTT
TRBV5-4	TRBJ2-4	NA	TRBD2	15	CASSSREGRGHIQYF	TGTGCCAGCAGCTCTAGGGAGGGGCGCGGGCACATTCAGTACTTC
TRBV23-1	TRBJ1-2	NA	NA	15	CASSQSGPYYYGYTF	TGCGCCAGCAGTCAATCGGGCCCTTACTACTATGGCTACACCTTC
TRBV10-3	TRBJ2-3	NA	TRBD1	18	CAISGTPGQGTSTDTQYF	TGTGCCATCAGTGGGACGCCGGGACAGGGAACTAGCACAGATACGCAGTATTTT
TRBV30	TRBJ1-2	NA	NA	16	CAWSKFPSPQAYGYTF	TGTGCCTGGAGTAAGTTCCCCTCCCCCCAAGCATACGGCTACACCTTC
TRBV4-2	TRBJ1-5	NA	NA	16	CASSQENEGRGQPQHF	TGTGCCAGCAGCCAAGAAAATGAGGGCCGAGGACAGCCCCAGCATTTT
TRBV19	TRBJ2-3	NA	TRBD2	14	CASSIGTSGGGQYF	TGTGCCAGTAGTATCGGGACTAGCGGGGGTGGCCAGTATTTT
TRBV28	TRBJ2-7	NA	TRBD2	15	CASSPGSGGTNEQYF	TGTGCCAGCAGTCCCGGTAGCGGGGGGACGAACGAGCAGTACTTC
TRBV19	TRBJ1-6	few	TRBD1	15	CASNQGAVPNSPLHF	TGTGCCAGTAATCAGGGGGCAGTGCCTAATTCACCCCTCCACTTT
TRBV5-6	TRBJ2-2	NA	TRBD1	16	CASSRPTGYSSGELFF	TGTGCCAGCAGCCGCCCGACAGGGTATAGTAGCGGGGAGCTGTTTTTT
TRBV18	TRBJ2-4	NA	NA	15	CASSPPGGPRNIQYF	TGTGCCAGCTCACCACCGGGGGGTCCGAGAAACATTCAGTACTTC
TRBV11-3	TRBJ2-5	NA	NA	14	CASSPQDRFETQYF	TGTGCCAGCAGCCCCCAAGACAGGTTCGAGACCCAGTACTTC
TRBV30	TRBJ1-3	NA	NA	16	CAWSQWTAISGNTIYF	TGTGCCTGGAGTCAGTGGACAGCTATCTCTGGAAACACCATATATTTT
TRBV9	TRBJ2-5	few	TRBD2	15	CASSVAHGGDETQYF	TGTGCCAGCAGCGTAGCACACGGGGGGGACGAGACCCAGTACTTC
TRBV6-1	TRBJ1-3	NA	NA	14	CATTLTGSGNTIYF	TGTGCCACCACACTGACAGGTTCTGGAAACACCATATATTTT
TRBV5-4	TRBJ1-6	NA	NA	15	CASSLAVSAGSPLHF	TGTGCCAGCAGCTTGGCCGTGTCAGCGGGTTCACCCCTCCACTTT
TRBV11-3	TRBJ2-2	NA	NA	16	CASSWGADRVPGELFF	TGTGCCAGCAGCTGGGGGGCAGACAGGGTCCCCGGGGAGCTGTTTTTT
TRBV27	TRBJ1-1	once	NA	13	CASSWGENTEAFF	TGTGCCAGCAGTTGGGGGGAGAACACTGAAGCTTTCTTT
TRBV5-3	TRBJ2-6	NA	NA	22	CARSLGAVRSRGLISGANVLTF	TGTGCCAGAAGCTTGGGAGCGGTGCGGAGCAGAGGGCTTATCTCTGGGGCCAACGTCCTGACTTTC
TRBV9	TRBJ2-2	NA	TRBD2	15	CASSVAGGRTGELFF	TGTGCCAGCAGCGTAGCGGGGGGGCGAACCGGGGAGCTGTTTTTT
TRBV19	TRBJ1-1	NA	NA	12	CASSPGDTEAFF	TGTGCCAGTAGTCCAGGGGACACTGAAGCTTTCTTT
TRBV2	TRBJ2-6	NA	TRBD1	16	CASSGDRGPGANVLTF	TGTGCCAGCAGTGGGGACAGGGGCCCTGGGGCCAACGTCCTGACTTTC
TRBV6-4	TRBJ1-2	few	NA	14	CASSDQGSGYGYTF	TGTGCCAGCAGTGACCAAGGAAGCGGCTATGGCTACACCTTC
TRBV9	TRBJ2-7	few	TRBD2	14	CASSGASGAYEQYF	TGTGCCAGCAGCGGAGCTAGCGGAGCCTACGAGCAGTACTTC
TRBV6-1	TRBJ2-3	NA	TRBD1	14	CATSRTGKTDTQYF	TGTGCCACCTCTAGGACAGGCAAGACAGATACGCAGTATTTT
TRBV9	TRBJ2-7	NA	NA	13	CASAGGDSYEQYF	TGTGCCAGCGCCGGAGGGGACTCCTACGAGCAGTACTTC
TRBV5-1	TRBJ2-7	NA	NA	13	CASSLAQGNEQYF	TGCGCCAGCAGCTTGGCGCAGGGTAACGAGCAGTACTTC
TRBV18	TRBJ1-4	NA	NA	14	CASSPRGDGEKLFF	TGTGCCAGCTCACCTCGGGGGGACGGTGAAAAACTGTTTTTT
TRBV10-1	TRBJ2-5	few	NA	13	CASRAQRRETQYF	TGCGCCAGCAGGGCCCAACGGAGAGAGACCCAGTACTTC
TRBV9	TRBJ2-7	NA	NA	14	CASSGTGLTSEQYF	TGTGCCAGCAGCGGAACCGGACTGACCTCCGAGCAGTACTTC
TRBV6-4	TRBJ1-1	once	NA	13	CASRKSGNTEAFF	TGTGCCAGCAGGAAATCGGGAAACACTGAAGCTTTCTTT
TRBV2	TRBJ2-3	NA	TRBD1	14	CASSGQGSGDTQYF	TGTGCCAGCAGCGGACAGGGGTCTGGGGATACGCAGTATTTT
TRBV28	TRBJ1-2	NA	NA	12	CASRAYNYGYTF	TGTGCCAGCAGGGCATATAACTATGGCTACACCTTC